This entry features one T cell receptor (beta chain) sequence. Its antigen is not known. Trimming left V 4 bases short and J 1 base short, with 11 bases between. The germline V gene has CDR1 MNHNS and CDR2 SASEGT. This CDR3 spans 15 amino acids. The data stem from a study of shared clonotypes between healthy human individuals. The assay was run at deep level. Produced via immunoSEQ multiplex PCR; TCRdb's table is partial and in-frame only. The table has about 700,000 clones, 74% seen once; the top ten hold 1.5% to 2%. Study-wide results and limits: Generation of non-shared clonotypes was less probable than generation of clonotypes shared by all four donors. The sampled material consisted only of blood, and tissue repertoires are likely to differ.

The TCR sequence derives from a woman in her 30s in good health. Material: memory CD4+ T cells sorted from blood. Sample subset: CD45RA-negative fraction. The chain is built from TRBV6-1 and TRBJ1-5; maybe TRBD1 (5 bases). DNA for the CDR3: TGTGCCAGCAGTGGGCAGGGAAACAGCAATCAGCCCCAGCATTTT. This codes for CASSGQGNSNQPQHF.